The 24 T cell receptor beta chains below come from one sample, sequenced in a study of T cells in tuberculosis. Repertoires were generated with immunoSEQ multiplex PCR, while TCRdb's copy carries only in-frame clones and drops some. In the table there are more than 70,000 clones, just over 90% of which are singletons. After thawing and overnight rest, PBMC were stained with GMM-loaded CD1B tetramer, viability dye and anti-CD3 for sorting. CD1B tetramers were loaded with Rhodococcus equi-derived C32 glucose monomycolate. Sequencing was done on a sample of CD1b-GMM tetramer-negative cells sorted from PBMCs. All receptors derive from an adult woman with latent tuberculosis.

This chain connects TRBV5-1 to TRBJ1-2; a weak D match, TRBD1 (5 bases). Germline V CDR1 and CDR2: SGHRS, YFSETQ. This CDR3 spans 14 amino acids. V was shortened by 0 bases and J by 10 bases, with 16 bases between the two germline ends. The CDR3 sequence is CASSLAGWGGVYTF. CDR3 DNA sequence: TGCGCCAGCAGCTTGGCGGGCTGGGGGGGTGTCTACACCTTC.

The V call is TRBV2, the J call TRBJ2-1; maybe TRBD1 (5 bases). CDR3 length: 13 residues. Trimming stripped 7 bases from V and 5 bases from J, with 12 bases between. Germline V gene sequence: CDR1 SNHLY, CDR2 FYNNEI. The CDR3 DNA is TGTGCCAGCAATTCAGGCAGGGACAATGAGCAGTTCTTC. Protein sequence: CASNSGRDNEQFF.

The CDR3 sequence is CASSDPGAGNQPQHF. For the CDR3, the DNA is TGCGCCAGCAGTGACCCGGGAGCCGGCAATCAGCCCCAGCATTTT. This sequence joins TRBV10-2 and TRBJ1-5; D gene unclear. Germline CDR1 is WSHSY and CDR2 is SAAADI. Trimming removed 3 bases from V and 2 bases from J, with 11 bases in between. The CDR3 totals 15 residues.

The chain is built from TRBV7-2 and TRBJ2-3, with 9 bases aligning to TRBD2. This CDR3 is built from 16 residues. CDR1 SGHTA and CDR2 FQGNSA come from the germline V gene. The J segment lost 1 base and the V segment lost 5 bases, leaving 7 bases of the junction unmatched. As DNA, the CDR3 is TGTGCCAGCAGCCCCTATGTAGCGGGGGGCACAGATACGCAGTATTTT. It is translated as CASSPYVAGGTDTQYF.

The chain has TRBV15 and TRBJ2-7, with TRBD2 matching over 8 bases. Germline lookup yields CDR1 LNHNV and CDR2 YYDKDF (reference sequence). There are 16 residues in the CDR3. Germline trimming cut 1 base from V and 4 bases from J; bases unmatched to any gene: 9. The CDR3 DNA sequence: TGTGCCACCAGCAGAGCCGCGGGGGGCTCTTCTTACGAGCAGTACTTC. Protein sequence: CATSRAAGGSSYEQYF.

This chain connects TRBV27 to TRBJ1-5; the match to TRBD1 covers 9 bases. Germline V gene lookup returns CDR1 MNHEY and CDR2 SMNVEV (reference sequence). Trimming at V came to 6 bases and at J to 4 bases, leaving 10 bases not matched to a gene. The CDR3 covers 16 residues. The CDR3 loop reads CASSPVGQGLNQPQHF. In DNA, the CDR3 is TGTGCCAGCAGCCCCGTGGGACAGGGTCTAAATCAGCCCCAGCATTTT.

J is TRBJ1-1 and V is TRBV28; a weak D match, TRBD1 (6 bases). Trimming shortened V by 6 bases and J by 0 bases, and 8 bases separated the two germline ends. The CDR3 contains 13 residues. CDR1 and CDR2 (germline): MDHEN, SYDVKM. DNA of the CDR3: TGTGCCAGCAGATCAGGGGTGAACACTGAAGCTTTCTTT. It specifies CASRSGVNTEAFF.

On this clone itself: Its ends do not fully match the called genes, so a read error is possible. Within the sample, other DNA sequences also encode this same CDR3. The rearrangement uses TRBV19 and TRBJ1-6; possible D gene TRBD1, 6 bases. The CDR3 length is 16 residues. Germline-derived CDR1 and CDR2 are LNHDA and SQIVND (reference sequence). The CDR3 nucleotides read TGTGCCAGTAGTATTCGTCTCGGGACACATTATTCCCCCCTCCACTTT. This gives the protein CASSIRLGTHYSPLHF.

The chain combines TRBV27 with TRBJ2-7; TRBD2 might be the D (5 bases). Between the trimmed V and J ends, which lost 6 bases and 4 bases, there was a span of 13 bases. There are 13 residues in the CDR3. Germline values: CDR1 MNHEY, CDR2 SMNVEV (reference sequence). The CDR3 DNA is TGTGCCAGCAGCCTGACCGAGGGTTACGAGCAGTACGTC. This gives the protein CASSLTEGYEQYV.

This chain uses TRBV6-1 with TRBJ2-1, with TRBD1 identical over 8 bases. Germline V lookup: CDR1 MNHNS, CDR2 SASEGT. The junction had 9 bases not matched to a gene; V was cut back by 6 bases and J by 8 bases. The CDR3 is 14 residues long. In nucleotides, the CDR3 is TGTGCCAGCAGATCAGGGGGCCTCGTCTATGAGCAGTTCTTC. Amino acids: CASRSGGLVYEQFF.

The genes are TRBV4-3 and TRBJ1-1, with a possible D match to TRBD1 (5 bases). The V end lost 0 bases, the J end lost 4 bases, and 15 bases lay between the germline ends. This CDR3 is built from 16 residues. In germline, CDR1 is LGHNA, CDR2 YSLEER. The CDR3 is CASSQDKGLRGTEAFF. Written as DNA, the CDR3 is TGCGCCAGCAGCCAAGATAAGGGACTGCGGGGCACTGAAGCTTTCTTT.

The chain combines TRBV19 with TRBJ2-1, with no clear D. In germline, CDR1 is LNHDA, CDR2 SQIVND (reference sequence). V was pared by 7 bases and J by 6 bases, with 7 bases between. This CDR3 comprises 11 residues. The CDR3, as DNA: TGTGCCAGTATTCGGTCCAATGAGCAGTTCTTC. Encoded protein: CASIRSNEQFF.

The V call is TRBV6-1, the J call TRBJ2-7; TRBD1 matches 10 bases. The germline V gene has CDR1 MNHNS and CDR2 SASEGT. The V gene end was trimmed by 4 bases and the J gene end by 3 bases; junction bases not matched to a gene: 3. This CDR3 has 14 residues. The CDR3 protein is CASSVRDRGYEQYF. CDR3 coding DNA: TGTGCCAGCAGTGTCCGGGACAGGGGCTACGAGCAGTACTTC.

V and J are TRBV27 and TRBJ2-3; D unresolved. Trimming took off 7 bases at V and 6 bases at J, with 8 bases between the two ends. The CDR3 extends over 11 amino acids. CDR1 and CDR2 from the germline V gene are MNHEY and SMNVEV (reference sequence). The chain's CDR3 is CASKERDTQYF. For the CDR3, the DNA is TGTGCCAGCAAGGAGAGGGATACGCAGTATTTT.

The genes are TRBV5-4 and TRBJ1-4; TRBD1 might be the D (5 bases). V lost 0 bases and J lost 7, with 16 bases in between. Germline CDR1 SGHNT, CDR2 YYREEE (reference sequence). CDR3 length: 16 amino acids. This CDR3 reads CASSLAGGVGGEKLFF. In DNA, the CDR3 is TGTGCCAGCAGCTTGGCCGGAGGGGTGGGTGGTGAAAAACTGTTTTTT.

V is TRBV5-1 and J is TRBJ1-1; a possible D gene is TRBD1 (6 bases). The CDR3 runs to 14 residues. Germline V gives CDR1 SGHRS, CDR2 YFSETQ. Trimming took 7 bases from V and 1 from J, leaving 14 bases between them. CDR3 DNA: TGCGCCAGCGGGGGGGGACAAAAGAACACTGAAGCTTTCTTT. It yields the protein CASGGGQKNTEAFF.

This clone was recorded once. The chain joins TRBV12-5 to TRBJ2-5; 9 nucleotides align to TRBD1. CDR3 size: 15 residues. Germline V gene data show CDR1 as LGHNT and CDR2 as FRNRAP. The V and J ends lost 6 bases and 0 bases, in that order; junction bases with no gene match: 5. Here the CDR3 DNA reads TGTGCTAGTGGGCCGGGACAGGGTCACCAAGAGACCCAGTACTTC. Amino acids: CASGPGQGHQETQYF.

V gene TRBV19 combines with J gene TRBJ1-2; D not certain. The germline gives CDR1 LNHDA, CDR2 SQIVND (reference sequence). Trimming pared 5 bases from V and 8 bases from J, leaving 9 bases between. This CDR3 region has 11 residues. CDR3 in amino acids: CASSLQRGYTF. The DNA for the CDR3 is TGTGCCAGTAGTCTTCAGAGGGGCTACACCTTC. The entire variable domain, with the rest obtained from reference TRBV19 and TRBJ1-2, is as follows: DGGITQSPKYLFRKEGQNVTLSCEQNLNHDAMYWYRQDPGQGLRLIYYSQIVNDFQKGDIAEGYSVSREKKESFPLTVTSAQKNPTAFYLCASSLQRGYTFGSGTRLTVV.

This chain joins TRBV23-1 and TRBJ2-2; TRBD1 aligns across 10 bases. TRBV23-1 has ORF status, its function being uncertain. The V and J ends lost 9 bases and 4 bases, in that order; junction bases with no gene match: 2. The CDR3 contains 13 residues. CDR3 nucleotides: TGCGCCAGGGGACAGGGGATCACCGGGGAGCTGTTTTTT. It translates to CARGQGITGELFF.

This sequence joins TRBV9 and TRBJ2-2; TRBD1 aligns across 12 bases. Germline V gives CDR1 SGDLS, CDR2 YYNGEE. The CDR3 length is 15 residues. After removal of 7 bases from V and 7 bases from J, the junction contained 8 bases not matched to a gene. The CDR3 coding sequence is TGTGCCAGCGCCCCCGGGACAGGGGGCATCGGGGAGCTGTTTTTT. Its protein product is CASAPGTGGIGELFF.

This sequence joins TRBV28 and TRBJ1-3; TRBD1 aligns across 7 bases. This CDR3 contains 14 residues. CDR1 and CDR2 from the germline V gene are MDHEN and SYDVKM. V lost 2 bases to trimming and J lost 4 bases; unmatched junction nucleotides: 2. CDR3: CASSLGTEGNTIYF. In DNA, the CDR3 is TGTGCCAGCAGTTTAGGGACAGAAGGAAACACCATATATTTT. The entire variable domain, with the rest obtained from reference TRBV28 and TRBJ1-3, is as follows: DVKVTQSSRYLVKRTGEKVFLECVQDMDHENMFWYRQDPGLGLRLIYFSYDVKMKEKGDIPEGYSVSREKKERFSLILESASTNQTSMYLCASSLGTEGNTIYFGEGSWLTVV.

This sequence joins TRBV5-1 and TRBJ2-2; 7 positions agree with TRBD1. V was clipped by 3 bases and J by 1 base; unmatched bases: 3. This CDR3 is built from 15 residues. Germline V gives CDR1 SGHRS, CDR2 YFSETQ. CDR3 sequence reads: CASSWRTGNTGELFF. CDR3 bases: TGCGCCAGCAGCTGGAGGACAGGGAACACCGGGGAGCTGTTTTTT.

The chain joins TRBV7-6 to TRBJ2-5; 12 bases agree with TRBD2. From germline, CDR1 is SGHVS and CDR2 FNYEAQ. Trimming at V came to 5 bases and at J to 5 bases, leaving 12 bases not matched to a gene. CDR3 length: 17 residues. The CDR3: CASSASGGGRSTETQYF. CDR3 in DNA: TGTGCCAGCAGCGCTAGCGGGGGGGGGAGGTCGACGGAGACCCAGTACTTC.

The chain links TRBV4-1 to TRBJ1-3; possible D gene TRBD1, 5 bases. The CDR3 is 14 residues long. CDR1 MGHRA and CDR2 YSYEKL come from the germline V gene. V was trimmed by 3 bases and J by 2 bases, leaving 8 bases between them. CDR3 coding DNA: TGCGCCAGCAGCCACCAGGGCCCTGGAAACACCATATATTTT. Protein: CASSHQGPGNTIYF.